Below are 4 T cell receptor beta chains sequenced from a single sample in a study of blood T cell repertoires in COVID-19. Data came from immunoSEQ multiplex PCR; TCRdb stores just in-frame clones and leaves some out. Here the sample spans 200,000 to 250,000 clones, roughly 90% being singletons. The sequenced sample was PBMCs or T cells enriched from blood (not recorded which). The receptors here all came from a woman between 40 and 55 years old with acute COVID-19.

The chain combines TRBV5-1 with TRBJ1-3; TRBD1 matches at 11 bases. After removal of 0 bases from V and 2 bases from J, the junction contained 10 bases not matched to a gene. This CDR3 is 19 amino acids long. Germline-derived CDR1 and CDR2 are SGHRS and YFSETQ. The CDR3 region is CASSLAGQGAGSTGNTIYF. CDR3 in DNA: TGCGCCAGCAGCTTGGCCGGACAGGGGGCCGGATCGACTGGAAACACCATATATTTT.

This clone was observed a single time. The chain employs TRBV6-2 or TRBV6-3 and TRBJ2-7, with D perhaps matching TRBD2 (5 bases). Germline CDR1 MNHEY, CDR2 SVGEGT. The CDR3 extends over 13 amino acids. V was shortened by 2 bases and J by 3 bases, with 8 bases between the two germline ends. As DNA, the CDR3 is TGTGCCAGCAGTTACGAACTAGTCTACGAGCAGTACTTC. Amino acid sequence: CASSYELVYEQYF.

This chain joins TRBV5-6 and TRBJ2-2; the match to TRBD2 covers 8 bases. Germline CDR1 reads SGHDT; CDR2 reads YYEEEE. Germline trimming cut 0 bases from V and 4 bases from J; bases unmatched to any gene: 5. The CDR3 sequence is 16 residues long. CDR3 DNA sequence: TGTGCCAGCAGCTTGGGGCTAGCGGGTTCCACCGGGGAGCTGTTTTTT. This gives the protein CASSLGLAGSTGELFF.

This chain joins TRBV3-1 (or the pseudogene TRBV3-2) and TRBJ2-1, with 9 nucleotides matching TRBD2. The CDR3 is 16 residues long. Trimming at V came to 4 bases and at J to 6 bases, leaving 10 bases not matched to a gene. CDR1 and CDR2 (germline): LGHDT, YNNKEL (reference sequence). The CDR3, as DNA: TGTGCCAGCAGCCCGGGGACTAGCAGACCCCTCAATGAGCAGTTCTTC. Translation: CASSPGTSRPLNEQFF.